The source of this TCR beta chain is a study of blood T cell repertoires in COVID-19 (dated by TCRdb to 2019 to 2021). Broadly, across the study: Collaborator samples came from the United States, Italy and Spain and covered acute and convalescent phases of COVID-19. The material from the prospective study consisted of cDNA or gDNA derived from T cells, B-cell-depleted T cells, or PBMCs. The dataset comprised deeply sampled blood TCRbeta repertoires from subjects exposed to, actively infected with, or recovered from COVID-19. The repertoires were made available in a free public database intended to serve as a resource for research on the immune response to SARS-CoV-2. The samples were drawn from two sources: the first 160 participants of the ongoing ImmuneRACE study, and 950 to 1,500 subjects contributed by 6 global collaborators. The sample metadata nearly always contained a de-identified subject ID, COVID-19 status, age in years and sex. Where available, HLA class I and class II types were obtained from metadata supplied by the sample provider rather than from assay-based typing. On the study overall, not on this receptor specifically: The quantity of clinical and demographic metadata differed by source and by participant and was supplied without curation.

This clone was counted once. The antigen this receptor binds is unknown. Base qualities were left out, and no much larger clone turns up one base away. TCRbeta CDR3 regions were amplified from genomic DNA using the immunoSEQ Assay, a bias-controlled multiplex PCR. In the authors' own workflow: The number of nucleated cells in each sample was estimated from the amplification of reference gene primers within the assay. To quantify the absolute abundance of each unique TCRbeta CDR3 rearrangement, sequence reads were collapsed and filtered. For each sample, productive Simpson clonality was calculated by taking the square root of Simpson's diversity index across productive rearrangements. TCRdb provides this immuneACCESS table in a form limited to in-frame rearrangements. Some clones are lacking; in checked studies, under half of them reflect an unresolved V gene, and why the rest are absent is not known. V and J calls and clone size are those listed in that table; D and trimming were worked out from the DNA. In all, the sample holds 210,000 or so clones, and over 75% of those were seen once. About 6.8% of the sample is in the top ten clones.

The germline ends are 19 bases apart after V is trimmed by 3 bases and J by 1 base. The CDR3 runs 18 amino acids, cysteine and phenylalanine included. Of the read, only the CDR3 DNA is kept; its 54 bases are in frame from base 1. The CDR1 and CDR2 encoded by the germline V gene are SNHLY and FYNNEI. A second Seattle source provided samples from volunteer blood donors who had recovered from COVID-19. The collaborating institutions used their own protocols to collect whole blood in K2EDTA tubes. For TCRbeta analysis, collaborators shipped samples as frozen whole blood, isolated PBMCs, or DNA extracted from either of those sample types.

The origin of this receptor is a woman between 40 and 50 years old who had recovered from COVID-19. Sequenced input: peripheral blood. The V and J segments used are TRBV2 and TRBJ1-5; TRBD1 is perhaps the D gene, given 6 matching bases. The CDR3 here reads CASSDGGRGVGSNQPQHF. The nucleotide sequence is TGTGCCAGCAGTGATGGAGGCAGGGGAGTTGGGAGCAATCAGCCCCAGCATTTT.